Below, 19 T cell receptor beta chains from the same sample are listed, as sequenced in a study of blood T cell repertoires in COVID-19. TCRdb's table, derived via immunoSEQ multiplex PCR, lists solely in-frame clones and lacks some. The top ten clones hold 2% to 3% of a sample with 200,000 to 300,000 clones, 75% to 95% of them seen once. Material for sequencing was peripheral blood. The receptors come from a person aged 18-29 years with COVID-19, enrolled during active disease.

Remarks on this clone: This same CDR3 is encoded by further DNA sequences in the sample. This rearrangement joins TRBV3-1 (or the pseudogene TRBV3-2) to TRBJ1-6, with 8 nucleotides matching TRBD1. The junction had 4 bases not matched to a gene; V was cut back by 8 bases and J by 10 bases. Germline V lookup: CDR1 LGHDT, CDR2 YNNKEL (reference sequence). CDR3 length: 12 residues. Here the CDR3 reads CASRTGNSPLHF. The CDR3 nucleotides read TGTGCCAGCCGGACAGGGAACTCACCCCTCCACTTT.

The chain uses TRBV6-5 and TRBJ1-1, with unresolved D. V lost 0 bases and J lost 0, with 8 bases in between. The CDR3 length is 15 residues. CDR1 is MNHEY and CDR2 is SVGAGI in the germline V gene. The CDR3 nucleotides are TGTGCCAGCAGTTACTCACCAGTCATGAACACTGAAGCTTTCTTT. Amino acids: CASSYSPVMNTEAFF.

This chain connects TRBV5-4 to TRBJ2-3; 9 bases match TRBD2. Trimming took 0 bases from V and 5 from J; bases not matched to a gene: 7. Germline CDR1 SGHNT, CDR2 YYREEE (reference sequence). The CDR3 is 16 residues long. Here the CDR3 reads CASSLGSSGSLDTQYF. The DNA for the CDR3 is TGTGCCAGCAGCTTGGGAAGTAGCGGGAGCTTAGATACGCAGTATTTT.

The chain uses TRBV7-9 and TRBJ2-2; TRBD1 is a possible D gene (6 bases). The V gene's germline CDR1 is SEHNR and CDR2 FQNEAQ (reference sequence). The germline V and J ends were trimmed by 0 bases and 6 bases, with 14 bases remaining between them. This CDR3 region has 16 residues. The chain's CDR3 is CASSLAKGESAGELFF. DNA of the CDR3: TGTGCCAGCAGCTTAGCTAAGGGGGAGTCGGCCGGGGAGCTGTTTTTT.

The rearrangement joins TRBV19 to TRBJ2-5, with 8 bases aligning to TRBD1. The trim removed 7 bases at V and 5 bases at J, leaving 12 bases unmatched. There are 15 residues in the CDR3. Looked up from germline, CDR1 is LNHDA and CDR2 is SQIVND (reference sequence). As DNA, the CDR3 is TGTGCCAGTACCGAACGGGGACAGGCCAAGGAGACCCAGTACTTC. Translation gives CASTERGQAKETQYF.

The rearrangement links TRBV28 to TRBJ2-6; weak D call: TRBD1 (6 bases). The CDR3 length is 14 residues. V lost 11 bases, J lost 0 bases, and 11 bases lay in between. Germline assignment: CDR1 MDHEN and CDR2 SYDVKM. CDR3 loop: CAVTGYSGANVLTF. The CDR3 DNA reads TGTGCCGTGACAGGTTACTCTGGGGCCAACGTCCTGACTTTC.

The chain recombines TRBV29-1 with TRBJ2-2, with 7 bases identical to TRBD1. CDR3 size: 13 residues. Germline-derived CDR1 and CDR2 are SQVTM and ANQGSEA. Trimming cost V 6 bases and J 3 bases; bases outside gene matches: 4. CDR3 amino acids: CSVTGWDTGELFF. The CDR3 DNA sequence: TGCAGCGTGACAGGGTGGGACACCGGGGAGCTGTTTTTT.

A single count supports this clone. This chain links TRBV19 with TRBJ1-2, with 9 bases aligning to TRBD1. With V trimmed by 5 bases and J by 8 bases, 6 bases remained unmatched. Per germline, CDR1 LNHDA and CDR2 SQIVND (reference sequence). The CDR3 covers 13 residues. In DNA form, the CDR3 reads TGTGCCAGTAGTGTGGGACAGGGTAGGGGCTACACCTTC. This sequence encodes CASSVGQGRGYTF.

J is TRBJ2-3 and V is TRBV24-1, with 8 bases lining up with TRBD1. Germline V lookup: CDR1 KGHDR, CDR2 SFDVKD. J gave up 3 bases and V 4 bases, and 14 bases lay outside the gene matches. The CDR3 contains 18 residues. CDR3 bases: TGTGCCACCAGTGACCGGACAGGGCCTCGACGGAGTACAGATACGCAGTATTTT. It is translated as CATSDRTGPRRSTDTQYF.

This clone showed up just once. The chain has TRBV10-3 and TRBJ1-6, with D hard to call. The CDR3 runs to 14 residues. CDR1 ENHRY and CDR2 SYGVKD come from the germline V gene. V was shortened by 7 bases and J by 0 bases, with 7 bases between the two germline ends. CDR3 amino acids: CAIKSDSYNSPLHF. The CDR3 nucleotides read TGTGCCATCAAGAGTGACTCCTATAATTCACCCCTCCACTTT.

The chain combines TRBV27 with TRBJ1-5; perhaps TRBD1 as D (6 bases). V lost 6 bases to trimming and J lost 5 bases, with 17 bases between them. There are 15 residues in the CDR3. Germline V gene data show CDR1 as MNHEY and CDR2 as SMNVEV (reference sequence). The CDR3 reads CASRIQGPGDQPQHF. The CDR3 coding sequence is TGTGCCAGCAGAATCCAGGGACCAGGGGATCAGCCCCAGCATTTT.

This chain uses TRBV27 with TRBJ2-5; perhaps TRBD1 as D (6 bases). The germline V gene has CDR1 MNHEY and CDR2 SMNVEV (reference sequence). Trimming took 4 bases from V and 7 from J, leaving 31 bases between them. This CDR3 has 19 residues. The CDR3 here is CASSSPFRDTKPSRGTQYF. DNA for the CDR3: TGTGCCAGCAGTTCCCCTTTCCGGGACACAAAACCCTCAAGAGGGACCCAGTACTTC.

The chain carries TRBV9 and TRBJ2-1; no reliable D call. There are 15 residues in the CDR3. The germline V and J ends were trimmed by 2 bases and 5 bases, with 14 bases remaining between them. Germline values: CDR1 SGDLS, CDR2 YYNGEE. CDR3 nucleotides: TGTGCCAGCAGCGTCCCGGAGCATGGAAACAATGAGCAGTTCTTC. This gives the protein CASSVPEHGNNEQFF.

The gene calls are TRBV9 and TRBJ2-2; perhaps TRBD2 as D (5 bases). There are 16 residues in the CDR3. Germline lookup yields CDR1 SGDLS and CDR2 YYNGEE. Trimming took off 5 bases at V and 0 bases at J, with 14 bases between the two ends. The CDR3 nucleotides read TGTGCCAGCAGTACCTCCGGGAATCCGAACACCGGGGAGCTGTTTTTT. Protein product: CASSTSGNPNTGELFF.

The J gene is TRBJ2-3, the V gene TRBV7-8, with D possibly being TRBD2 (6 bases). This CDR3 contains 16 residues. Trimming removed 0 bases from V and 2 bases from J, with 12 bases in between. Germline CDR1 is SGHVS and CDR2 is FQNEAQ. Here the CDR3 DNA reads TGTGCCAGCAGCTTAGCTGGGGGGAGCTTCACAGATACGCAGTATTTT. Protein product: CASSLAGGSFTDTQYF. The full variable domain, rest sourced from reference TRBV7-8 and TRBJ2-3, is GAGVSQSPRYKVAKRGQDVALRCDPISGHVSLFWYQQALGQGPEFLTYFQNEAQLDKSGLPSDRFFAERPEGSVSTLKIQRTQQEDSAVYLCASSLAGGSFTDTQYFGPGTRLTVL.

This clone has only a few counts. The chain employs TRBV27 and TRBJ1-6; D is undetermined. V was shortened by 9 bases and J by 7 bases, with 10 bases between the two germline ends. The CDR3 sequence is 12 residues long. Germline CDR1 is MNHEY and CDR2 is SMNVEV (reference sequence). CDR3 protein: CASRRGNSPLHF. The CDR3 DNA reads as TGTGCCAGTCGACGAGGGAATTCACCCCTCCACTTT.

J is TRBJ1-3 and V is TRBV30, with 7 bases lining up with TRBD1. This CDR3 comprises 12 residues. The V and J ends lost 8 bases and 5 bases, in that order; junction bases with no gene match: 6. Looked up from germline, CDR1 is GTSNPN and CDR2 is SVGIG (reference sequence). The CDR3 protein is CAGDRDRNTIYF. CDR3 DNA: TGTGCCGGAGACAGGGACAGAAACACCATATATTTT.

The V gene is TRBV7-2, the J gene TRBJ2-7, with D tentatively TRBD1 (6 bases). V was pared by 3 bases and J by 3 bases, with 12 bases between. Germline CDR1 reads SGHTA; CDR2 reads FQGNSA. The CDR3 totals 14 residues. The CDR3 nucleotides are TGTGCCAGCAGCTTGGACAGCAGACTCTACGAGCAGTACTTC. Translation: CASSLDSRLYEQYF. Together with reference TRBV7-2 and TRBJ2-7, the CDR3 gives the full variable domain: GAGVSQSPSNKVTEKGKDVELRCDPISGHTALYWYRQSLGQGLEFLIYFQGNSAPDKSGLPSDRFSAERTGGSVSTLTIQRTQQEDSAVYLCASSLDSRLYEQYFGPGTRLTVT.

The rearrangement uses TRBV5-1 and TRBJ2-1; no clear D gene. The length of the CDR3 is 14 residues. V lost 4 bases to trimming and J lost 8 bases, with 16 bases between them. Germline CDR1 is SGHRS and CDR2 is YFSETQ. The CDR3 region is CASSPFSSLDEQFF. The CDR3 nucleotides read TGCGCCAGCAGCCCATTTTCTAGTCTGGATGAGCAGTTCTTC.